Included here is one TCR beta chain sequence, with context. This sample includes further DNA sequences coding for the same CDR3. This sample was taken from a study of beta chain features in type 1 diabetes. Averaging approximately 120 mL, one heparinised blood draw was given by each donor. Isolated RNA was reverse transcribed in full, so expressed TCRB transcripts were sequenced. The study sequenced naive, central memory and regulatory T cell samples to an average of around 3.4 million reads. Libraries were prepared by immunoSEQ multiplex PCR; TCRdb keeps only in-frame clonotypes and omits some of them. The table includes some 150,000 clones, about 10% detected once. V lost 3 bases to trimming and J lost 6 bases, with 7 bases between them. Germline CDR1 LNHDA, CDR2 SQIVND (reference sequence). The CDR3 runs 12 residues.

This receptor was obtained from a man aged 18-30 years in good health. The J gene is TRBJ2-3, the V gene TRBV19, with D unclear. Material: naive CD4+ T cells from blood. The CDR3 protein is CASSIGEDTQYF. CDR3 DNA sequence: TGTGCCAGTAGTATTGGAGAGGATACGCAGTATTTT.